Each of the 6 T cell receptor beta chains below was sequenced from the same sample in a study of T cells expressing NK-cell markers (dated by TCRdb to 2020 to 2022). Libraries came from 5' RACE. TCRdb records Illumina HiSeq 2000 as the sequencer. TCRdb reprocessed the public reads and reports one entry per CDR3 protein sequence, without DNA. This sample's records show about 140,000 distinct CDR3 sequences. 9.5% to 15% of the sample comes from the top ten. Sequencing used blood T cells: a sorted CD56 or NKG2C T cell subset, CD4+ or CD8+ T cells, or bulk PBMC T cells (not recorded which). These receptors all stem from a man aged 18 to 35 in good health. Donor details come from another sample of the same person, matched by shared clones.

V is TRBV7-2 and J is TRBJ2-7; TCRdb gives TRBD1 as the D gene, but with no DNA this cannot be confirmed. CDR3 size: 17 residues. Germline V gene lookup returns CDR1 SGHTA and CDR2 FQGNSA. This CDR3 is CASSSPGQGMMPYEQYF.

This chain uses TRBV28 with TRBJ2-3; the TCRdb call, TRBD2, lacks DNA for checking. The CDR3 runs to 17 residues. The V gene's germline CDR1 is MDHEN and CDR2 SYDVKM. The CDR3 sequence is CASSPNSRLDSTDTQYF.

The CDR3 spells CASSLIPTSGGSNEQFF. The chain recombines TRBV27 with TRBJ2-1; the TCRdb call, TRBD2, lacks DNA for checking. The CDR3 length is 17 residues. Germline CDR1 is MNHEY and CDR2 is SMNVEV (reference sequence).

The rearrangement joins TRBV20-1 to TRBJ2-5; TCRdb selects TRBD2, and the lack of DNA leaves this call unchecked. The CDR3 loop spans 18 amino acids. Germline V gene data show CDR1 as DFQATT and CDR2 as SNEGSKA (reference sequence). The CDR3 region is CSADNRRGNGGTHVTQYF.

The chain combines TRBV19 with TRBJ2-5; the D call of TRBD1 rests on TCRdb alone, since no DNA is present to check it. This CDR3 has 14 amino acids. Germline CDR1 is LNHDA and CDR2 is SQIVND (reference sequence). CDR3 sequence: CAGSRDSVQETQYF.

This chain joins TRBV15 and TRBJ2-1; TCRdb selects TRBD1, and the lack of DNA leaves this call unchecked. CDR1 is LNHNV and CDR2 is YYDKDF in the germline V gene (reference sequence). The CDR3 has 14 amino acids. CDR3 region: CATSSEQGGSEQFF.